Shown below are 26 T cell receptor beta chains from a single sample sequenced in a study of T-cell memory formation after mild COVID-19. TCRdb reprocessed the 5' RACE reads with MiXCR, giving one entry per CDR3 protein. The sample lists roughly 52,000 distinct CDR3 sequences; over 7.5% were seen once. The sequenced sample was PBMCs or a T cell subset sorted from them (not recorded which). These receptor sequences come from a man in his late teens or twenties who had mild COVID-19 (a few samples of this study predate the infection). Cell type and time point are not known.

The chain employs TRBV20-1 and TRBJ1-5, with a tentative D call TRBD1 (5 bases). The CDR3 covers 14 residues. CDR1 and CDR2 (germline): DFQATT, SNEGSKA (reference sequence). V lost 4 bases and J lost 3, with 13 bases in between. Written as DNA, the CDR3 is TGCAGTGCTATTGGGGGGGGTATCAATCAGCCCCAGCATTTT. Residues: CSAIGGGINQPQHF.

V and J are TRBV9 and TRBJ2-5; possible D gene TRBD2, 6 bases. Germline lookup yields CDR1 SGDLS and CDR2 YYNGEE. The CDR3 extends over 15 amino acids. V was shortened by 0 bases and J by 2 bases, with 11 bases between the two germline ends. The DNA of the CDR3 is TGTGCCAGCAGCGTAGCTACCGCGGGACAAGAGACCCAGTACTTC. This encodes CASSVATAGQETQYF.

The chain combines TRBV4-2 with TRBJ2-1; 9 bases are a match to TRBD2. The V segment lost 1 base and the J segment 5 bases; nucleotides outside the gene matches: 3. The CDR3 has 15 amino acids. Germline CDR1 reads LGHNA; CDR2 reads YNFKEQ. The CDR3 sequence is CASSQGIAGDNEQFF. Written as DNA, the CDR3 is TGTGCCAGCAGCCAAGGAATAGCGGGGGACAATGAGCAGTTCTTC.

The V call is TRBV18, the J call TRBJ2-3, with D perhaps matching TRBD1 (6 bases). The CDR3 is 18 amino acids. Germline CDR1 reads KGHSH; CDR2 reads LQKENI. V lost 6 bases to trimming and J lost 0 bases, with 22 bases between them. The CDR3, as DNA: TGTGCCAGCTCTAGCCCCCGGACAGTCTCATCTAGCACAGATACGCAGTATTTT. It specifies CASSSPRTVSSSTDTQYF.

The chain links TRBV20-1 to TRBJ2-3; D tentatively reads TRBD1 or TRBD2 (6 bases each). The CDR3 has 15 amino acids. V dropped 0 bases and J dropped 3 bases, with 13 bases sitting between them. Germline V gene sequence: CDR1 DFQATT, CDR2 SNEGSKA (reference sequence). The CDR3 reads CSARDRGGKTDTQYF. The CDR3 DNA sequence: TGCAGTGCTAGAGACAGAGGGGGGAAGACAGATACGCAGTATTTT.

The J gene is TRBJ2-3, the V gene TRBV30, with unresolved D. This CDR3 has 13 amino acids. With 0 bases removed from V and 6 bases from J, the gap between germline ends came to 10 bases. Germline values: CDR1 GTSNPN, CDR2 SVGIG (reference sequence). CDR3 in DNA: TGTGCCTGGAGTGTACTTTCGGCGGATACGCAGTATTTT. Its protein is CAWSVLSADTQYF.

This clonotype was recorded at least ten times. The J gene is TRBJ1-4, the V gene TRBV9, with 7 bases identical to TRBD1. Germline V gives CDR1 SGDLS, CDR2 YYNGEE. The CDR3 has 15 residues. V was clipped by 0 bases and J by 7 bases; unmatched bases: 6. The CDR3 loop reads CASSVAQGLGEKLFF. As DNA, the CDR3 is TGTGCCAGCAGCGTAGCACAGGGGCTCGGTGAAAAACTGTTTTTT.

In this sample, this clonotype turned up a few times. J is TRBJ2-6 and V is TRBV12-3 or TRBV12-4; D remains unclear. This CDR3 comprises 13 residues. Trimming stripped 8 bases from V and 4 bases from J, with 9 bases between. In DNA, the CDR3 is TGTGCCAGCGCTGGCGGAGGGGCCAACGTCCTGACTTTC. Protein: CASAGGGANVLTF.

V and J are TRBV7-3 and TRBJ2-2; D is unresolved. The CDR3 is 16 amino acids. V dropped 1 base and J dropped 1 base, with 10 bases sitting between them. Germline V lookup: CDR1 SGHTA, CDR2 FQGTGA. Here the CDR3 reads CASSLNARGNTGELFF. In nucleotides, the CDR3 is TGTGCCAGCAGCTTAAACGCCCGTGGGAACACCGGGGAGCTGTTTTTT.

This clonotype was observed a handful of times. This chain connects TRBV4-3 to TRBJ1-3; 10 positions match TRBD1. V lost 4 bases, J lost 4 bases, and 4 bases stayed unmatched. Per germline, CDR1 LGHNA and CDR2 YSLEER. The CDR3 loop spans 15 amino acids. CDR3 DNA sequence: TGCGCCAGCAGCCGAGACAGGGGGCTGGGAAACACCATATATTTT. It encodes CASSRDRGLGNTIYF.

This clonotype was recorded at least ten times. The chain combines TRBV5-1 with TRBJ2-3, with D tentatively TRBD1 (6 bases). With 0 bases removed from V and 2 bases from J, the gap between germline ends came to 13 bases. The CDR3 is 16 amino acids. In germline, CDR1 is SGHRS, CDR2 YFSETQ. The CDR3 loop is CASSLVVGTFTDTQYF. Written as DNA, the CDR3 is TGCGCCAGCAGCTTGGTTGTCGGGACATTCACAGATACGCAGTATTTT.

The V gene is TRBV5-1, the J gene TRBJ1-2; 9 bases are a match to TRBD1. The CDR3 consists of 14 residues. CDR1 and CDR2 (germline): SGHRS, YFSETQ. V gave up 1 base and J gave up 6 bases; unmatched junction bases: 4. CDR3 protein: CASSLTGGADGYTF. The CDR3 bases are TGCGCCAGCAGCTTGACAGGGGGCGCCGATGGCTACACCTTC.

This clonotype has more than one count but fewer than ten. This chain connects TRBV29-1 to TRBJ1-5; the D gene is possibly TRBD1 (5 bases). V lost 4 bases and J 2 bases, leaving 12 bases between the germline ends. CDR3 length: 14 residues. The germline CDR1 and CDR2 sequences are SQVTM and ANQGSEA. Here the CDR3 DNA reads TGCAGCGTTGTGTCGGGGCCGGGCAATCAGCCCCAGCATTTT. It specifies CSVVSGPGNQPQHF. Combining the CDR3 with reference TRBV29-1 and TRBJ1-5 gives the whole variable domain SAVISQKPSRDICQRGTSLTIQCQVDSQVTMMFWYRQQPGQSLTLIATANQGSEATYESGFVIDKFPISRPNLTFSTLTVSNMSPEDSSIYLCSVVSGPGNQPQHFGDGTRLSIL.

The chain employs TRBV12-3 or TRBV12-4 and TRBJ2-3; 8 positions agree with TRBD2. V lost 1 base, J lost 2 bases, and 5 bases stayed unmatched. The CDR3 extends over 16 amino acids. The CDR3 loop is CASSLGGGGNTDTQYF. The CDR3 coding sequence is TGTGCCAGCAGTTTAGGTGGCGGGGGGAACACAGATACGCAGTATTTT.

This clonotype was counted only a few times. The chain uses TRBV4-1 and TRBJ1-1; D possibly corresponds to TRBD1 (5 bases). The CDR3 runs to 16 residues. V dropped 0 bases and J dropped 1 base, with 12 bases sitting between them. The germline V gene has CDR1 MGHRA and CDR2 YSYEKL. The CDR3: CASSQEGTTGNTEAFF. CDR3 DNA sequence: TGCGCCAGCAGCCAAGAGGGGACGACGGGGAACACTGAAGCTTTCTTT.

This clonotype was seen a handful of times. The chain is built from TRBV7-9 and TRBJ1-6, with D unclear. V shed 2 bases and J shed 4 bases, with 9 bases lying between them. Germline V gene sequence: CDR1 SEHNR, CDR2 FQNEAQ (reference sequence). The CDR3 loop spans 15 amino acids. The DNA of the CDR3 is TGTGCCAGCAGCTTAAGTGGTGGATATAATTCACCCCTCCACTTT. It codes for CASSLSGGYNSPLHF.

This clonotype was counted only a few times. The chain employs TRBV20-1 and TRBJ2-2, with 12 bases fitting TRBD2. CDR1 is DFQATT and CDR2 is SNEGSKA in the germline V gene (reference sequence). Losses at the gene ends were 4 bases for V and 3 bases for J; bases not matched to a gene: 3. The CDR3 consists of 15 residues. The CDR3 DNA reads TGCAGTGCTATATCTAGCGGGGGGGACACCGGGGAGCTGTTTTTT. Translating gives CSAISSGGDTGELFF.

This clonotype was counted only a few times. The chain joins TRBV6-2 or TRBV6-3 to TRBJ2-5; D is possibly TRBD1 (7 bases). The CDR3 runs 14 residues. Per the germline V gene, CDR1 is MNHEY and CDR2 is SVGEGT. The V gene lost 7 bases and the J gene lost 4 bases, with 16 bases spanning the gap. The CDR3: CASKDREVRETQYF. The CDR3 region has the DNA TGTGCCAGCAAAGACAGGGAGGTGAGAGAGACCCAGTACTTC.

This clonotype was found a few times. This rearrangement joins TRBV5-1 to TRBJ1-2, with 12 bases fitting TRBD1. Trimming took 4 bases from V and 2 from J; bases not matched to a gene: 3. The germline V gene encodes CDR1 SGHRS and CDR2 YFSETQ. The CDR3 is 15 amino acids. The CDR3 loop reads CASSPGTGGNYGYTF. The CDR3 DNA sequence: TGCGCCAGCAGCCCCGGGACAGGGGGCAACTATGGCTACACCTTC.

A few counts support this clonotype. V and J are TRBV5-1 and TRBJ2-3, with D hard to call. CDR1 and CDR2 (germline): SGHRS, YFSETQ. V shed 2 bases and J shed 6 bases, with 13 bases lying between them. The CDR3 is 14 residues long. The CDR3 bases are TGCGCCAGCAGCTTATTGGTGGTAGACGATACGCAGTATTTT. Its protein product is CASSLLVVDDTQYF. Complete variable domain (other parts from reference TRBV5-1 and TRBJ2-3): KAGVTQTPRYLIKTRGQQVTLSCSPISGHRSVSWYQQTPGQGLQFLFEYFSETQRNKGNFPGRFSGRQFSNSRSEMNVSTLELGDSALYLCASSLLVVDDTQYFGPGTRLTVL.

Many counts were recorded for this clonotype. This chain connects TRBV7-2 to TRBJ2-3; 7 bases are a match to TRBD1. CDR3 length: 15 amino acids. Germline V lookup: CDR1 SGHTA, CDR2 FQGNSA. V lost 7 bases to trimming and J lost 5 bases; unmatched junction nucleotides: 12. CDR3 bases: TGTGCCAGCACCAGAAACAGGGGCGGCATAGATACGCAGTATTTT. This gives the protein CASTRNRGGIDTQYF.

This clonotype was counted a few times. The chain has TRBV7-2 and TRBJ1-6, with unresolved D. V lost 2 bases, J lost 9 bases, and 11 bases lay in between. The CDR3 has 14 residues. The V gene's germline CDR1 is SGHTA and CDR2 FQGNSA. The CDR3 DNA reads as TGTGCCAGCAGCTTATCCACCGGGGTTTCACCCCTCCACTTT. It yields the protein CASSLSTGVSPLHF.

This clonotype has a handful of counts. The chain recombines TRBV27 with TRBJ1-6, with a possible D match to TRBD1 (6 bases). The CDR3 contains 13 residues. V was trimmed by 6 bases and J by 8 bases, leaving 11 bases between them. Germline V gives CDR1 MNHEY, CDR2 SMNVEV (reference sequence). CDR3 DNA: TGTGCCAGCAGCGGACAGTTGGATTCACCCCTCCACTTT. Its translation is CASSGQLDSPLHF.

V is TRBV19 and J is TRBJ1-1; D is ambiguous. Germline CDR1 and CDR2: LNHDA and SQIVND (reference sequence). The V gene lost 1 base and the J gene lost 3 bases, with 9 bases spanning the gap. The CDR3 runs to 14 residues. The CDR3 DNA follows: TGTGCCAGTAGTATAGGGGGTAGAGACACTGAAGCTTTCTTT. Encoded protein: CASSIGGRDTEAFF.

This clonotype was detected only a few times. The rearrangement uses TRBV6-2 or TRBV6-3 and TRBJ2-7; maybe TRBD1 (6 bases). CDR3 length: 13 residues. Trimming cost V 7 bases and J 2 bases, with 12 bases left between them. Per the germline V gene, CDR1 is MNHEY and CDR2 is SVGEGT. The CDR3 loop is CASNLDSPYEQYF. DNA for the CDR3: TGTGCCAGCAACTTGGACAGCCCCTACGAGCAGTACTTC.

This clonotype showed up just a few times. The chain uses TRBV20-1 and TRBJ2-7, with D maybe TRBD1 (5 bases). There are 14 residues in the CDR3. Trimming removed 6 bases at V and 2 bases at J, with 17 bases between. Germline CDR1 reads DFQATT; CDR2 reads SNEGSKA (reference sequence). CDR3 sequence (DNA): TGCAGTGCCAGGGCCCCGGACGGAACCTACGAGCAGTACGTC. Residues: CSARAPDGTYEQYV.